The sequence of this TCR beta chain was determined in a study of metastatic and nonmetastatic thyroid tumors. Study background: Peripheral blood and tumor or nodule samples from malignant and benign thyroid patients were compared. Overall study results and limits: TCR beta diversity was reportedly significantly higher in malignant thyroid tumors than benign nodules, in blood and tumor.

None of the patients had undergone any treatment ahead of thyroid surgery. This clone was recorded many times. No antigen is known for it. Per the original data handling: CDR3 was compared across clinicopathological groups, and the resulting differences were used to build a distant-metastasis classifier for papillary thyroid cancer. MiXCR reprocessed the PCR reads for TCRdb. What appears here as the V and J calls and clone size reflects TCRdb's work, not the paper's. The profile shows 40,000 to 50,000 clones, around 10% of them singletons. The sample comprised blood. This clonotype originated in a male donor with papillary thyroid cancer or a benign thyroid nodule (not recorded which). Some clones in this sample may be carry-over from other donors' samples.

The CDR3 nucleotides are TGCGCCAGCAGCCAAGTAGTGAAGGGTTTCGAGCAGTACTTC. Translation gives CASSQVVKGFEQYF. J is TRBJ2-7 and V is TRBV4-3; D remains unclear. The V end lost 1 base, the J end lost 6 bases, and 13 bases lay between the germline ends. In germline, CDR1 is LGHNA, CDR2 YSLEER. CDR3 length: 14 residues.